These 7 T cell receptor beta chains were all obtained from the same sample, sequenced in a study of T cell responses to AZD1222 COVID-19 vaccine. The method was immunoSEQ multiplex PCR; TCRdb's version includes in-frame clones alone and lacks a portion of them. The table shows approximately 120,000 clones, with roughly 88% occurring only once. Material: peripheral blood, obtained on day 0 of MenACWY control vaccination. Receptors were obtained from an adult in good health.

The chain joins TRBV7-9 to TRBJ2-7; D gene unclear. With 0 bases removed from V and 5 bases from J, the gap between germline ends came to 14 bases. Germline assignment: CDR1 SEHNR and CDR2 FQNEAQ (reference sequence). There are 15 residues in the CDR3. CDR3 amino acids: CASSLAGGPRDEQYF. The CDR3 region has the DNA TGTGCCAGCAGCTTAGCGGGCGGACCCCGGGACGAGCAGTACTTC.

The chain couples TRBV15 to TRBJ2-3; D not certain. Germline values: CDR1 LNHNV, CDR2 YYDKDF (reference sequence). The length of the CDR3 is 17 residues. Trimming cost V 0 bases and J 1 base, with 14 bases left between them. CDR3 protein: CATSREIPFQGTDTQYF. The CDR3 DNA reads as TGTGCCACCAGCAGAGAGATCCCGTTCCAGGGCACAGATACGCAGTATTTT.

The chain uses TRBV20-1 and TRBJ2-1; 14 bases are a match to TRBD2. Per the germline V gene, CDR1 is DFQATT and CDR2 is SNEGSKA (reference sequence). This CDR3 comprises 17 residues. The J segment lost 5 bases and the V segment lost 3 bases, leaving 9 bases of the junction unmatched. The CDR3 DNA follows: TGCAGTGCTAGTCCTCTAGGACTAGCGGGAGGAAACAATGAGCAGTTCTTC. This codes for CSASPLGLAGGNNEQFF.

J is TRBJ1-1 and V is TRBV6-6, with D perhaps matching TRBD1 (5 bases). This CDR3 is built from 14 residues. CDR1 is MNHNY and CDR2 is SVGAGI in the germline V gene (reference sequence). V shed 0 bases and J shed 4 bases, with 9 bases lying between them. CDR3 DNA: TGTGCCAGCAGTTACTCGGGGGGGGGCACTGAAGCTTTCTTT. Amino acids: CASSYSGGGTEAFF.

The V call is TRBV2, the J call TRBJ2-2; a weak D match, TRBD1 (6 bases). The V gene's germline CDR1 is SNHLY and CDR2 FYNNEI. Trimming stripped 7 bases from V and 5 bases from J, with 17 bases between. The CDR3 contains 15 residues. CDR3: CASTGVRGRTGELFF. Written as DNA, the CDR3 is TGTGCCAGCACAGGTGTCAGGGGACGTACCGGGGAGCTGTTTTTT. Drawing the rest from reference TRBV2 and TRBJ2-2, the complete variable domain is EPEVTQTPSHQVTQMGQEVILRCVPISNHLYFYWYRQILGQKVEFLVSFYNNEISEKSEIFDDQFSVERPDGSNFTLKIRSTKLEDSAMYFCASTGVRGRTGELFFGEGSRLTVL.

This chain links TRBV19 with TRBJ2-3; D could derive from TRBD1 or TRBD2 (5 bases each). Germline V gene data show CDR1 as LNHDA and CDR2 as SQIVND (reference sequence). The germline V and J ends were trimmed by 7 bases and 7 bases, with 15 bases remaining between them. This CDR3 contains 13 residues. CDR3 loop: CASTPGTFNTQYF. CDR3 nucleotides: TGTGCCAGTACTCCGGGGACCTTTAATACGCAGTATTTT.

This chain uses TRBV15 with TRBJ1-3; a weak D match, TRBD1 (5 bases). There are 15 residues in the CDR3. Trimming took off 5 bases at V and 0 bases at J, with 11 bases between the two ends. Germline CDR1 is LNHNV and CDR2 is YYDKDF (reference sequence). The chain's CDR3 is CATSRGGHSGNTIYF. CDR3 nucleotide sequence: TGTGCCACCAGCCGGGGCGGACACTCTGGAAACACCATATATTTT.